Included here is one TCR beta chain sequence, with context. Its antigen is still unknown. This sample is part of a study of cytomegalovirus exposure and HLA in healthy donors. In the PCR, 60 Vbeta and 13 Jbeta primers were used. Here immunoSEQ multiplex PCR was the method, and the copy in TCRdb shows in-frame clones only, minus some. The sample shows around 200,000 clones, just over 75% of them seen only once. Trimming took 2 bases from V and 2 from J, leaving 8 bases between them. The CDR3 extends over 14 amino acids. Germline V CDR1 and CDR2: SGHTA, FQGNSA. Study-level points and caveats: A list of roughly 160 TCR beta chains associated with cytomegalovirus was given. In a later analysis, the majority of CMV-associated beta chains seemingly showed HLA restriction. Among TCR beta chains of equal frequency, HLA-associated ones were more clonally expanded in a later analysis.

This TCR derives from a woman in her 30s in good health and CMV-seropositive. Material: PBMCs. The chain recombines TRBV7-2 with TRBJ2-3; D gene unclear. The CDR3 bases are TGTGCCAGCAGCTTAACTCCATCCACAGATACGCAGTATTTT. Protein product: CASSLTPSTDTQYF.